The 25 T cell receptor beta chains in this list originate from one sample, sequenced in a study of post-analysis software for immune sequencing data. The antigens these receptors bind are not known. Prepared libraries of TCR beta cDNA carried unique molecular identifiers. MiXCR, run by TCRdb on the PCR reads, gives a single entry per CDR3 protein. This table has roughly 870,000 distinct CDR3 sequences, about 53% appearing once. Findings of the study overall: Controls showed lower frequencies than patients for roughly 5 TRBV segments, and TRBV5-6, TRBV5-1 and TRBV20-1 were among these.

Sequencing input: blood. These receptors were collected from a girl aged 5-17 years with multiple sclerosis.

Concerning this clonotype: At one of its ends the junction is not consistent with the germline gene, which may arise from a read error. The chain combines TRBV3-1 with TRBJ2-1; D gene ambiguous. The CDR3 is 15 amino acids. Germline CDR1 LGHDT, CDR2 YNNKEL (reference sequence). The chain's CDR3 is CASSQARTLYNELFF. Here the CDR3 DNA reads TGTGCCAGCAGCCAAGCGAGAACGTTGTACAATGAGCTGTTCTTC.

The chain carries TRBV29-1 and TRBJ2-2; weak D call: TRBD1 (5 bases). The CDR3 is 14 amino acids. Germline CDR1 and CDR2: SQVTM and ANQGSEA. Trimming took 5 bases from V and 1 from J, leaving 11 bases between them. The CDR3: CSVFGHENTGELFF. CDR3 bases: TGCAGCGTTTTTGGACACGAGAACACCGGGGAGCTGTTTTTT.

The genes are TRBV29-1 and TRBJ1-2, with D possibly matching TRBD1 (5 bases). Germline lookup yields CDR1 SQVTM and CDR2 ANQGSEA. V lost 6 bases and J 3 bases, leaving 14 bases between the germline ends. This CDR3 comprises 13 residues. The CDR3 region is CSVPRGGDYGYTF. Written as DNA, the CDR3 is TGCAGCGTCCCCCGGGGGGGAGACTATGGCTACACCTTC.

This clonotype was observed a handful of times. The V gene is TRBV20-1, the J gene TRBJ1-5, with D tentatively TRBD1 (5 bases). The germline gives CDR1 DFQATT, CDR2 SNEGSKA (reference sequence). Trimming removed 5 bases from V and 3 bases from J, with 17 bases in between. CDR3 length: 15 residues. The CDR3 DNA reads TGCAGTGCTCAAAAAGTCAGGGAATTCAATCAGCCCCAGCATTTT. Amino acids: CSAQKVREFNQPQHF.

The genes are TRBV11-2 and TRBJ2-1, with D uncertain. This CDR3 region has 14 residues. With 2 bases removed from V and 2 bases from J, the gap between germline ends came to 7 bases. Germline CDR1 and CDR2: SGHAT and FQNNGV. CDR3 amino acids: CASSLKVTYNEQFF. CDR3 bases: TGTGCCAGCAGCTTAAAGGTAACCTACAATGAGCAGTTCTTC.

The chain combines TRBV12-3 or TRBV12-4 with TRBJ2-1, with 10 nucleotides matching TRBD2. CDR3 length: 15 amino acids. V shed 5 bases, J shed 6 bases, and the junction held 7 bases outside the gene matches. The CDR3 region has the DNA TGTGCCAGCAGTACAGCGGGAGGGCCCGGCAATGAGCAGTTCTTC. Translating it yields CASSTAGGPGNEQFF.

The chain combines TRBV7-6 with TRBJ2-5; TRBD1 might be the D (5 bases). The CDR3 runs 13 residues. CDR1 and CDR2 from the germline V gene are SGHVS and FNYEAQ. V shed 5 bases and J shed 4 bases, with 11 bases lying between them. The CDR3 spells CASSLKGAETQYF. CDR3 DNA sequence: TGTGCCAGCAGCCTCAAAGGGGCAGAGACCCAGTACTTC.

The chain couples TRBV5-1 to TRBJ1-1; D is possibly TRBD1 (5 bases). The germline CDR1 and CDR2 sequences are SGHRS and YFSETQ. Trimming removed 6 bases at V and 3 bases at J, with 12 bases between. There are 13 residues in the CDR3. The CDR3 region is CASTGRGDTEAFF. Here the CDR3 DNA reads TGCGCCAGCACAGGACGGGGGGACACTGAAGCTTTCTTT.

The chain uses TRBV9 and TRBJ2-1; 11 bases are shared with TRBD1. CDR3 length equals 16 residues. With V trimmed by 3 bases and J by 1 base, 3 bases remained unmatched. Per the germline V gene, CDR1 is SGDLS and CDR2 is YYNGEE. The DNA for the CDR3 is TGTGCCAGCAGCGGAGGACAGGGGGCTTCCTACAATGAGCAGTTCTTC. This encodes CASSGGQGASYNEQFF.

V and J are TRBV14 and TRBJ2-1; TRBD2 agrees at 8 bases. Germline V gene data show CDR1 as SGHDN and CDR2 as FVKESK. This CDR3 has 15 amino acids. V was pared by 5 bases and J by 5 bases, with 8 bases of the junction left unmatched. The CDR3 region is CASSVLLADHNEQFF. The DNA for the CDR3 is TGTGCCAGCAGCGTGTTACTAGCGGATCACAATGAGCAGTTCTTC.

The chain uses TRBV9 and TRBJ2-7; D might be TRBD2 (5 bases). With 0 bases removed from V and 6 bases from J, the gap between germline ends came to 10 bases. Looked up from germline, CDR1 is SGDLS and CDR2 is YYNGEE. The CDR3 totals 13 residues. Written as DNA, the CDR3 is TGTGCCAGCAGCGTAGCGGGATCTGGCGAGCAGTACTTC. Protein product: CASSVAGSGEQYF.

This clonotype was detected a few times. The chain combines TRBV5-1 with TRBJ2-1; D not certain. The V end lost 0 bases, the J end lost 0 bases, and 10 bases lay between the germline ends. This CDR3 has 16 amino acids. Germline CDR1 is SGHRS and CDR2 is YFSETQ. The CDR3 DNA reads TGCGCCAGCAGCTTGGTTGCCAAGAGCTCCTACAATGAGCAGTTCTTC. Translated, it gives CASSLVAKSSYNEQFF.

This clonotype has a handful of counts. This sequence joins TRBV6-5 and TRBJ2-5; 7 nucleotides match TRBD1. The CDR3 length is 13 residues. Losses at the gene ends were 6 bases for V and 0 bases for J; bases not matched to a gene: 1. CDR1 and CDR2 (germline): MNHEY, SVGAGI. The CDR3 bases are TGTGCCAGCAGGGACAGGTACCAAGAGACCCAGTACTTC. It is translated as CASRDRYQETQYF.

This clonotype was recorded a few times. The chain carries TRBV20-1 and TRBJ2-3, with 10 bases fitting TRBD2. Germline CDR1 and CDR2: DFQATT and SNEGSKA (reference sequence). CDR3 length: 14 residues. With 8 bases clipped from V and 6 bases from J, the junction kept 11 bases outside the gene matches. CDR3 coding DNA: TGCAGTCCTAACCTCGGGACTAGCGTCGATACGCAGTATTTT. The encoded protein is CSPNLGTSVDTQYF.

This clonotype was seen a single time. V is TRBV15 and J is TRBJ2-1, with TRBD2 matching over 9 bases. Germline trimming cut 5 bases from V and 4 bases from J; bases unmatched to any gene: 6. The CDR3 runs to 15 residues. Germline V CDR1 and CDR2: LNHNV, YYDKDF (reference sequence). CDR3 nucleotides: TGTGCCACCAGCGGAAGACTAGCGGAGTACAATGAGCAGTTCTTC. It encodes CATSGRLAEYNEQFF.

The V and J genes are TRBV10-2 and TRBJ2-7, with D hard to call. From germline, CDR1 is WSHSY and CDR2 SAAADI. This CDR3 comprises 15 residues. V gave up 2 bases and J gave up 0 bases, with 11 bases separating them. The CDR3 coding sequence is TGCGCCAGCAGTGAGCTCAAGAGATCCTCCTACGAGCAGTACTTC. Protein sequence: CASSELKRSSYEQYF.

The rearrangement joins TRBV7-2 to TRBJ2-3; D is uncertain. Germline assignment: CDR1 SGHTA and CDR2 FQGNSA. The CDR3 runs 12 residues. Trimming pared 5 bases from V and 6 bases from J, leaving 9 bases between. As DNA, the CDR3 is TGTGCCAGCAGCCACCAGGTGGATACGCAGTATTTT. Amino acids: CASSHQVDTQYF.

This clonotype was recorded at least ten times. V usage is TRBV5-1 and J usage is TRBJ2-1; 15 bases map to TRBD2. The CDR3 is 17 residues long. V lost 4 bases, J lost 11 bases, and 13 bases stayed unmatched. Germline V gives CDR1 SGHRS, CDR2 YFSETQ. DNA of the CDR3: TGCGCCAGCAGCGATGGCAAAGGACTAGCGGGAGGGCCTAAGCAGTTCTTC. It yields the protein CASSDGKGLAGGPKQFF.

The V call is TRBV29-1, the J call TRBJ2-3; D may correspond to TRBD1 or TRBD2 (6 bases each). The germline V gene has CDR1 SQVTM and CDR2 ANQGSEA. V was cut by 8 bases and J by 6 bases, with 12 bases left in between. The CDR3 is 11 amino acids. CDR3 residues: CSSGGIDTQYF. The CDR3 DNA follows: TGCAGCTCCGGGGGCATCGATACGCAGTATTTT.

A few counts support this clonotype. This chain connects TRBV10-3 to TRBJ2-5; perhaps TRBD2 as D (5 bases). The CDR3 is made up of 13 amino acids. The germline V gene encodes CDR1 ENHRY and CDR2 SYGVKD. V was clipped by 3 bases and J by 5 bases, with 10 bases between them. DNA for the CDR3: TGTGCCATCAGTGAAACTAGGCGCGAGACCCAGTACTTC. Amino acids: CAISETRRETQYF.

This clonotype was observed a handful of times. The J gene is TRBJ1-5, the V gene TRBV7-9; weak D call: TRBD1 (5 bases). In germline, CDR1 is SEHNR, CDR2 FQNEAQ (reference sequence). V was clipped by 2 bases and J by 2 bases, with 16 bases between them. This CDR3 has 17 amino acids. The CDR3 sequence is CASSLWGRPPGNQPQHF. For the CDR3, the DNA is TGTGCCAGCAGCTTATGGGGACGGCCACCCGGCAATCAGCCCCAGCATTTT.

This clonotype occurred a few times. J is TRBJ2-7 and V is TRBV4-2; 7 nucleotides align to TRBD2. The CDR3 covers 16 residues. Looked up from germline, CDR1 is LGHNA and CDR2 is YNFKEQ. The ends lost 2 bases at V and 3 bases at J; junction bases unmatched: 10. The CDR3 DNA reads TGTGCCAGCAGCCAACCGATTCGGCGGGGGTACTACGAGCAGTACTTC. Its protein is CASSQPIRRGYYEQYF.

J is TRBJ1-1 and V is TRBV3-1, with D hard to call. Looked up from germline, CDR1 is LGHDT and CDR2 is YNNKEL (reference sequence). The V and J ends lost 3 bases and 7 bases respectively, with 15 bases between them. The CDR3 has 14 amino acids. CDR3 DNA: TGTGCCAGCAGCCACCTGGAGGCAGCACATGAAGCTTTCTTT. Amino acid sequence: CASSHLEAAHEAFF.

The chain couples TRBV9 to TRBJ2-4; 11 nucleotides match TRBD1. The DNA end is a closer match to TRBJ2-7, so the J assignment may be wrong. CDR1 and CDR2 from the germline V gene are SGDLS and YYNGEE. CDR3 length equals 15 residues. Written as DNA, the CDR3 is TGTGCCAGCAGCGTGGGACAGGGGGTAAACTACGAGCAGTACTTC. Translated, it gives CASSVGQGVNYEQYF.

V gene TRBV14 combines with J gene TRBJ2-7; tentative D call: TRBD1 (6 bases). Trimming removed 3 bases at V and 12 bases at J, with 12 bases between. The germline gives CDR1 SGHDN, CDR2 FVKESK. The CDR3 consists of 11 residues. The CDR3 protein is CASSHEGTRYF. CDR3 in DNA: TGTGCCAGCAGCCACGAAGGGACACGGTACTTC.